This T cell receptor beta chain was observed in a study of CD8+CD57+ T cells in acquired aplastic anemia. The overall study: Recorded DNA amounts for sorted CD4+ and CD8+ cells had an average of 3.2 ug.

Investigators profiled TCR beta VDJ and CDR3 from genomic DNA template. TCRdb passed the reads through MiXCR, listing each CDR3 protein once. The sample has about 220,000 distinct CDR3 sequences; around half are singletons. On this clonotype: The antigen is undetermined.

Sequencing involved patients with CD8+CD57+ cell expansion previously shown by flow cytometry. Each patient carried a diagnosis of severe acquired aplastic anemia. General study findings and limits: Patients and controls shared about 30 CD8+ CDR3 sequences, which appeared highly expressed in patients and within their immunodominant clones. Between the patient and control groups, CD8+ Simpson's diversity did not differ significantly.

V was clipped by 5 bases and J by 1 base; unmatched bases: 10. The V gene's germline CDR1 is LNHNV and CDR2 YYDKDF (reference sequence). The CDR3 consists of 16 residues. Material: sorted CD4+, CD8+, or CD8+CD57+ T cells (not recorded which) from PBMCs. The origin of this receptor is a human donor with aplastic anemia. The gene calls are TRBV15 and TRBJ2-5; 7 bases agree with TRBD2. The CDR3 region has the DNA TGTGCCACCAGCCCCGGGGCTAGCGGAGGCCAAGAGACCCAGTACTTC. Its translation is CATSPGASGGQETQYF. The full variable domain, with the rest looked up from reference TRBV15 and TRBJ2-5, is DAMVIQNPRYQVTQFGKPVTLSCSQTLNHNVMYWYQQKSSQAPKLLFHYYDKDFNNEADTPDNFQSRRPNTSFCFLDIRSPGLGDTAMYLCATSPGASGGQETQYFGPGTRLLVL.